A selection of T cell receptor beta chains follows, all from one sample in a study of OX40 agonist ivuxolimab in advanced cancers. TCRdb keeps only in-frame clones here, not all; method: immunoSEQ multiplex PCR. The sample holds more than 85,000 clones; roughly 90% are singletons and the top ten take approximately 0.32%. The specimen comprised CD4+ or CD8+ T cells sorted from blood, sampled in a trial of the OX40 agonist ivuxolimab. The receptor set was obtained from an adult with an advanced solid tumor such as melanoma, head and neck, liver or kidney cancer. Both conserved end residues are part of each CDR3. Fields, in order: CDR3 length, clone size, V gene, CDR3 protein. Part of the rows lack a size; the others show once, few, many or a class for expanded clones.

>14|NA|TRBV6-6
CASSSLGGETEAFF
>14|NA|TRBV2
CASRSDRVNTEAFF
>14|NA|TRBV4-1
CASSQDGYSGEQYF
>20|NA|TRBV4-3
CASSQDWVGFREGTYNEQFF
>11|once|TRBV7-8
CASSLVVEQFF
>14|NA|TRBV18
CASSPFFGEASGTF
>13|NA|TRBV30
CAWSLRGPYEQYF
>14|NA|TRBV19
CASSQTGRAYEQYF
>13|NA|TRBV6-1
CASSGPAPPEQYF
>19|NA|TRBV18
CASSPRRTAESTSTDTQYF
>16|once|TRBV5-1
CASSLGTGAYTYEQYF
>14|NA|TRBV6-6
CASSMGTGVVEQYF
>13|NA|TRBV18
CASSYGTTYEQYF
>14|NA|TRBV7-9
CASSGSGLDNEQFF
>15|NA|TRBV18
CASSPRDSGANVLTF
>14|NA|TRBV6-1
CASSPPDSNQPQHF
>14|NA|TRBV6-6
CASRSTALNTEAFF
>14|NA|TRBV19
CASSHDRAYNEQFF
>16|once|TRBV5-1
CASSLVGGISTDTQYF
>18|NA|TRBV4-3
CASSQDSARGPRNNEQFF
>19|NA|TRBV28
CASSLTSGRTLSYQETQYF
>15|NA|TRBV18
CASSRGQLDTDTQYF
>15|NA|TRBV18
CASSRGAGRENEQYF
>16|NA|TRBV7-3
CASSATGASSTGELFF
>19|NA|TRBV6-1
CASSGVAGGFSVRRNEQFF
>12|NA|TRBV5-1
CASSPEADTQYF
>14|NA|TRBV7-2
CASRLREATDTQYF
>15|NA|TRBV7-9
CASSLMVGPYNEQFF
>15|NA|TRBV28
CASSPRTSGLDEQFF
>16|NA|TRBV6-1
CASSEVWGGRKHEQYF
>16|NA|TRBV18
CASSPRTVVNNQPQHF
>14|NA|TRBV18
CASLTGTGRTEAFF
>16|once|TRBV6-4
CASSEWGGNSYNEQFF
>17|NA|TRBV5-6
CASSYRDGTYSNQPQHF
>16|NA|TRBV5-6
CASSPDPTDRTYEQYF
>13|once|TRBV28
CASSTGFYNEQFF
>14|many|TRBV2
CASSRSWAMREQYF
>11|once|TRBV28
CATQAVGEQYF
>15|NA|TRBV27
CASSLMLASPYEQYF
>12|NA|TRBV6-1
CASSELRPEAFF
>13|NA|TRBV6-6
CASSWYGNEKLFF
>13|NA|TRBV6-5
CASWDRANTEAFF
>14|NA|TRBV6-6
CASRGGGAKNIQYF
>16|NA|TRBV4-1
CASSLGQSEVPYEQYF
>17|NA|TRBV4-1
CASSQVVTSGSSYEQYF
>11|NA|TRBV7-3
CASSSNNEQFF
>13|once|TRBV6-6
CASSYLGHYEQYF
>15|NA|TRBV5-1
CASSSDRSLDYEQYF
>15|NA|TRBV2
CASSEERTQNNEQFF
>15|few|TRBV7-9
CASSSGGRGAETQYF